These 11 T cell receptor beta chains came from one sample sequenced in a study of cytomegalovirus exposure and HLA in healthy donors. The PCR used 60 Vbeta and 13 Jbeta primers. TCRdb's copy holds only in-frame clones and misses some; the assay was immunoSEQ multiplex PCR. The sample comprises fewer than 150,000 clones, 15% of which are singletons, and roughly 2% rests with the top ten. Sequencing was done on a sample of PBMCs. Receptors were obtained from a woman under 30 in good health and CMV-seronegative.

The rearrangement joins TRBV29-1 to TRBJ1-1; TRBD1 might be the D (6 bases). This CDR3 region has 13 residues. Germline loops: CDR1 SQVTM, CDR2 ANQGSEA. Trimming cost V 6 bases and J 0 bases, with 11 bases left between them. CDR3 in DNA: TGCAGCGTGGGGGGGGCAGTGAACACTGAAGCTTTCTTT. Amino acid sequence: CSVGGAVNTEAFF.

The chain combines TRBV9 with TRBJ2-1; the D gene is possibly TRBD2 (6 bases). The germline gives CDR1 SGDLS, CDR2 YYNGEE. This CDR3 spans 14 amino acids. Trimming took 3 bases from V and 7 from J, leaving 14 bases between them. CDR3 bases: TGTGCCAGCAGCGCCGGGGGTTATTATAATGAGCAGTTCTTC. The encoded protein is CASSAGGYYNEQFF.

This clone occurred a few times. The CDR3 DNA reads TGTGCCAGCAGTGTGGGTGGGCTTCGGGAGACCCAGTACTTC. It yields the protein CASSVGGLRETQYF. This sequence joins TRBV2 and TRBJ2-5; D not resolved. The V gene lost 4 bases and the J gene lost 5 bases, with 14 bases spanning the gap. The CDR3 is 14 residues long. Germline lookup yields CDR1 SNHLY and CDR2 FYNNEI.

V is TRBV5-1 and J is TRBJ2-2, with a possible D match to TRBD1 (6 bases). Germline lookup yields CDR1 SGHRS and CDR2 YFSETQ. The V gene lost 4 bases and the J gene lost 4 bases, with 14 bases spanning the gap. The CDR3 is made up of 15 amino acids. CDR3: CASSLQGEPTGELFF. The CDR3 region has the DNA TGCGCCAGCAGCCTACAGGGCGAACCCACCGGGGAGCTGTTTTTT.

The table lists this clone with a few counts. The V and J genes are TRBV4-3 and TRBJ2-7, with 11 bases aligning to TRBD2. Germline lookup yields CDR1 LGHNA and CDR2 YSLEER. Germline trimming cut 0 bases from V and 5 bases from J; bases unmatched to any gene: 3. CDR3 length: 15 amino acids. CDR3 in DNA: TGCGCCAGCAGCCAAGACGGACTAGCGGGCAACGAGCAGTACTTC. Its translation: CASSQDGLAGNEQYF.

This clone has only a few counts. The V call is TRBV9, the J call TRBJ2-7; the D is unclear. With 0 bases removed from V and 2 bases from J, the gap between germline ends came to 6 bases. This CDR3 region has 13 residues. From germline, CDR1 is SGDLS and CDR2 YYNGEE. CDR3: CASSVGPPYEQYF. The CDR3 DNA sequence: TGTGCCAGCAGCGTAGGGCCCCCCTACGAGCAGTACTTC.

In its sample, this clone was seen a few times. This chain connects TRBV18 to TRBJ1-1, with D possibly matching TRBD1 (6 bases). Trimming took 0 bases from V and 6 from J, leaving 11 bases between them. Germline V gene lookup returns CDR1 KGHSH and CDR2 LQKENI. This CDR3 is built from 14 residues. CDR3 in DNA: TGTGCCAGCTCACCACCCGCAGGGGTGCCTGAAGCTTTCTTT. Translated, it gives CASSPPAGVPEAFF.

This clone was picked up a small number of times. The chain combines TRBV11-1 with TRBJ2-6, with 9 positions matching TRBD1. The V gene end was trimmed by 5 bases and the J gene end by 0 bases; junction bases not matched to a gene: 8. The CDR3 is 18 amino acids. The germline CDR1 and CDR2 sequences are SGHAT and FQDESV (reference sequence). CDR3 sequence reads: CASSPGTGRSSGANVLTF. The CDR3 nucleotides read TGTGCCAGCAGCCCAGGGACAGGGAGAAGCTCTGGGGCCAACGTCCTGACTTTC.

The chain is built from TRBV5-6 and TRBJ2-5; 7 nucleotides align to TRBD1. With 4 bases clipped from V and 4 bases from J, the junction kept 13 bases outside the gene matches. The germline V gene encodes CDR1 SGHDT and CDR2 YYEEEE. The CDR3 is made up of 16 amino acids. CDR3 nucleotides: TGTGCCAGCAGCGTGACAGGGCCCGTCCTCGGAGAGACCCAGTACTTC. Protein product: CASSVTGPVLGETQYF.

The J gene is TRBJ1-2, the V gene TRBV9; 9 bases are shared with TRBD1. With 4 bases clipped from V and 4 bases from J, the junction kept 11 bases outside the gene matches. CDR1 is SGDLS and CDR2 is YYNGEE in the germline V gene. The CDR3 runs to 16 residues. CDR3 region: CASSPSPGQGLYGYTF. CDR3 nucleotides: TGTGCCAGCAGCCCCTCACCGGGACAGGGCCTCTATGGCTACACCTTC.

The chain is built from TRBV7-3 and TRBJ2-3; D may be TRBD2 (6 bases). Germline CDR1 reads SGHTA; CDR2 reads FQGTGA. The length of the CDR3 is 17 residues. With 1 base removed from V and 2 bases from J, the gap between germline ends came to 16 bases. CDR3 coding DNA: TGTGCCAGCAGCTTAAAAGGTAGCGGTAGCCTCACAGATACGCAGTATTTT. Its translation is CASSLKGSGSLTDTQYF. Full variable domain (outside the CDR3, taken from reference TRBV7-3 and TRBJ2-3): GAGVSQTPSNKVTEKGKYVELRCDPISGHTALYWYRQSLGQGPEFLIYFQGTGAADDSGLPNDRFFAVRPEGSVSTLKIQRTERGDSAVYLCASSLKGSGSLTDTQYFGPGTRLTVL.